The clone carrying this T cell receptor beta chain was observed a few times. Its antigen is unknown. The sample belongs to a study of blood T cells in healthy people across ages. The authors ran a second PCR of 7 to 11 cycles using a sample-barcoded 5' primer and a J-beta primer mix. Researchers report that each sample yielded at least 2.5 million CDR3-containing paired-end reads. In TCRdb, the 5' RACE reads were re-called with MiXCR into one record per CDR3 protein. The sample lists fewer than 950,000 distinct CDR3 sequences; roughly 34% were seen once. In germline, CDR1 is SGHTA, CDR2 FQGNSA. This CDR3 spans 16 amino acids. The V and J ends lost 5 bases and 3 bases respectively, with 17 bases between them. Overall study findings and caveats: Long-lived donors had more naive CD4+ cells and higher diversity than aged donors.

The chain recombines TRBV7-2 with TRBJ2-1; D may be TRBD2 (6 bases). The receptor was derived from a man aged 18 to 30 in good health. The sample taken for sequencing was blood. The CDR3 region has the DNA TGTGCCAGCAGCCCGCGGGGCGGGCCATTCTACAATGAGCAGTTCTTC. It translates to CASSPRGGPFYNEQFF.